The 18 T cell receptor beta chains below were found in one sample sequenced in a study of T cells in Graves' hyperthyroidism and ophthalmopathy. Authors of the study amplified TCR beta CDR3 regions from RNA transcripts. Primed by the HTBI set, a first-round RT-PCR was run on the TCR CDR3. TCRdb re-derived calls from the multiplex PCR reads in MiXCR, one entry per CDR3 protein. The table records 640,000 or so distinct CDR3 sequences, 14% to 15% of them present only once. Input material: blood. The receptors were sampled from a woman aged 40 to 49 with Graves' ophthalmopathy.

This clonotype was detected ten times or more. The CDR3 nucleotides are TGTGCCACCAGCGCTTCCGGGGAGCTGTTTTTT. It encodes CATSASGELFF. The chain carries TRBV15 and TRBJ2-2; D remains ambiguous. The CDR3 length is 11 residues. The germline V gene has CDR1 LNHNV and CDR2 YYDKDF (reference sequence). The ends were cut back, 5 bases at V and 6 bases at J, with 4 bases in the middle.

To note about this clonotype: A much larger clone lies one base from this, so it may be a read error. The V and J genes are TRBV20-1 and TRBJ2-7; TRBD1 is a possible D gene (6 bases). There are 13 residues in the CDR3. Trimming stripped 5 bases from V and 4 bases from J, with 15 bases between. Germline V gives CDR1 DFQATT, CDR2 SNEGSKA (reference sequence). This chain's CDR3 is CSAGSTGQYEQYF. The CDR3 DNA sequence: TGCAGTGCTGGTTCGACGGGACAATACGAGCAGTACTTC.

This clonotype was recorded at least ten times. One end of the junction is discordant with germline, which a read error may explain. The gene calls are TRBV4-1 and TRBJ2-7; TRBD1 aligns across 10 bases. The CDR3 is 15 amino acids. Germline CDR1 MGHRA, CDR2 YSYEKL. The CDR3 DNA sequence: TGTGCCAGCAGCCAGGGACAGGGGTTCTCCTACGAGCAGTACTTC. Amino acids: CASSQGQGFSYEQYF.

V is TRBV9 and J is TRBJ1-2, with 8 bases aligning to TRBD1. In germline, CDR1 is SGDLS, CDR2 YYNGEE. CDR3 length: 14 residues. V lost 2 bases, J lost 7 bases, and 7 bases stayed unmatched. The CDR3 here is CASSVGQGPRGYTF. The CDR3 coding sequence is TGTGCCAGCAGCGTCGGACAGGGCCCACGTGGCTACACCTTC.

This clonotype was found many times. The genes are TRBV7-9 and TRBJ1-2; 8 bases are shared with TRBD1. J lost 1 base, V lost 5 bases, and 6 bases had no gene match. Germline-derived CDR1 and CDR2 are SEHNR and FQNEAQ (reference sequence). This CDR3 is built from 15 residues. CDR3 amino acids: CASSPPGQVNYGYTF. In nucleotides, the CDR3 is TGTGCCAGCAGCCCCCCGGGACAGGTTAACTATGGCTACACCTTC.

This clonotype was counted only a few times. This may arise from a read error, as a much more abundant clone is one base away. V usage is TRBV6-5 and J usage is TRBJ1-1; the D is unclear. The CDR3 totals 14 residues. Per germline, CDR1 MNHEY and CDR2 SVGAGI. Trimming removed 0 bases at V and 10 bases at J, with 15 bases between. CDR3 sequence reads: CASSYSKGDYRAFF. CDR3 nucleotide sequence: TGTGCCAGCAGTTACTCGAAGGGAGACTACCGAGCTTTCTTT.

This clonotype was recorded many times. DNA for the CDR3: TGTGCCAGCAGTTTAGGGGGGTCTAGCAATCAGCCCCAGCATTTT. Protein product: CASSLGGSSNQPQHF. The chain recombines TRBV27 with TRBJ1-5, with D possibly being TRBD1 (5 bases). The CDR3 runs 15 residues. The V gene's germline CDR1 is MNHEY and CDR2 SMNVEV (reference sequence). The V gene lost 2 bases and the J gene lost 0 bases, with 8 bases spanning the gap.

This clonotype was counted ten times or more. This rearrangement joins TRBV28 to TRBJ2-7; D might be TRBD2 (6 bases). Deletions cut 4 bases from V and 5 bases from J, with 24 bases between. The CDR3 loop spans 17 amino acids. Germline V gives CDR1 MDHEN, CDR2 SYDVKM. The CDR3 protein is CASSSHSPKGSGDEQYF. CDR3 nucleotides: TGTGCCAGCAGTTCCCATTCCCCCAAAGGTTCGGGAGACGAGCAGTACTTC. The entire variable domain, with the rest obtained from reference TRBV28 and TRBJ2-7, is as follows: DVKVTQSSRYLVKRTGEKVFLECVQDMDHENMFWYRQDPGLGLRLIYFSYDVKMKEKGDIPEGYSVSREKKERFSLILESASTNQTSMYLCASSSHSPKGSGDEQYFGPGTRLTVT.

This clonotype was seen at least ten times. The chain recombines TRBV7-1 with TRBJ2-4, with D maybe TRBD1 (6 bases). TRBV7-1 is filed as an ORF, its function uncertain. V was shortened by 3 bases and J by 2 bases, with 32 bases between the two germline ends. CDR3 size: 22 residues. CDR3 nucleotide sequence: TGTGCCAGCAGCTCCGACCGACAGGCCGCCTCCGCGAGTGATGTGTCCAAAAACATTCAGTACTTC. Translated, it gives CASSSDRQAASASDVSKNIQYF.

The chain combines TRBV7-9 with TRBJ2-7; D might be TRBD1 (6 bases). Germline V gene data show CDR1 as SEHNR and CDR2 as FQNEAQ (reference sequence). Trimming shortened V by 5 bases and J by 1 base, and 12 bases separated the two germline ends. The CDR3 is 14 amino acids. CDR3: CASSVSRGSYEQYF. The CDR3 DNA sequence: TGTGCCAGCAGCGTTAGCAGGGGTTCCTACGAGCAGTACTTC.

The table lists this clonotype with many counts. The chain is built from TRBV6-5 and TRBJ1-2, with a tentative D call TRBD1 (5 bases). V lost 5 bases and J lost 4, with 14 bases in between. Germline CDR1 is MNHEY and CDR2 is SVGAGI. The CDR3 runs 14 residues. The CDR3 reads CASSPGVGGYGYTF. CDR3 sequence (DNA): TGTGCCAGCAGTCCGGGCGTGGGGGGCTATGGCTACACCTTC.

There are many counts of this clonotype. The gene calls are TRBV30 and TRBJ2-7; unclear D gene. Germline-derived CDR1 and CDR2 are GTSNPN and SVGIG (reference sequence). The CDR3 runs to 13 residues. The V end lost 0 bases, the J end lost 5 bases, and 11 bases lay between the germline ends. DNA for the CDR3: TGTGCCTGGAGTGTGCATGTTTCGGACGAGCAGTACTTC. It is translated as CAWSVHVSDEQYF. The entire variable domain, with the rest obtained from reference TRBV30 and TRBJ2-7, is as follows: SQTIHQWPATLVQPVGSPLSLECTVEGTSNPNLYWYRQAAGRGLQLLFYSVGIGQISSEVPQNLSASRPQDRQFILSSKKLLLSDSGFYLCAWSVHVSDEQYFGPGTRLTVT.

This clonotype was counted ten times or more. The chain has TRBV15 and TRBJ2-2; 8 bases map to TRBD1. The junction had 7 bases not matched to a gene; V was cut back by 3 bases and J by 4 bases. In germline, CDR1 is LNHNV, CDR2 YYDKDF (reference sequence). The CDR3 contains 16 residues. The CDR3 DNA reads TGTGCCACCAGCAGCCCCGACAGGGGAGTCACCGGGGAGCTGTTTTTT. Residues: CATSSPDRGVTGELFF.

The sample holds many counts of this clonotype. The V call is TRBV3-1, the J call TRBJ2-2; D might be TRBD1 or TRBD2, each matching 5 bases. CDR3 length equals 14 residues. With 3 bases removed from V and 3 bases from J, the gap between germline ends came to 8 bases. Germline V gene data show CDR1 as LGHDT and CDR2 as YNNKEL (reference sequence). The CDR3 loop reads CASSQGPHTGELFF. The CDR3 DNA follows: TGTGCCAGCAGCCAGGGACCACACACCGGGGAGCTGTTTTTT.

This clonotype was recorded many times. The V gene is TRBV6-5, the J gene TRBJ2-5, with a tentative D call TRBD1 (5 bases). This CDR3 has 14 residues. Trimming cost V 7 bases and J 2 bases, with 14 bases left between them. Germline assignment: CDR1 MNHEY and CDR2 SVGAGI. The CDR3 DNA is TGTGCCAGCACATCAGGGATGGGACAAGAGACCCAGTACTTC. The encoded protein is CASTSGMGQETQYF.

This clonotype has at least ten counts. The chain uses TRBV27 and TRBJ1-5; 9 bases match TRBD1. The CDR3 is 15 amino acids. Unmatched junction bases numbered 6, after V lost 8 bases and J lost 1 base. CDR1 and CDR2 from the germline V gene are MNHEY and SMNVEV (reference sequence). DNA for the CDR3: TGTGCCAGCTCCGCCGGGACAGGGAGCAATCAGCCCCAGCATTTT. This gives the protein CASSAGTGSNQPQHF.

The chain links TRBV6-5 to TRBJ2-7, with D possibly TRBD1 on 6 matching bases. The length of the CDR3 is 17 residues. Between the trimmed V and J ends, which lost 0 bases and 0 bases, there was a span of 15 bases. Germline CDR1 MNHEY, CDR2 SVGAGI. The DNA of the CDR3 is TGTGCCAGCAGTTACTCGACAGGCTATCGAGGCTCCTACGAGCAGTACTTC. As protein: CASSYSTGYRGSYEQYF.

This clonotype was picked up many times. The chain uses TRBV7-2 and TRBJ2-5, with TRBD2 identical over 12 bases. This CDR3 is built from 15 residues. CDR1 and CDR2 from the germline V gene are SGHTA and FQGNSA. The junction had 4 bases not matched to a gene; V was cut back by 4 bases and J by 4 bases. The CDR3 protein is CASSSQGLAGETQYF. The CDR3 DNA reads TGTGCCAGCAGCTCCCAGGGACTAGCGGGAGAGACCCAGTACTTC.